Sequencing of this TCR beta chain was carried out in a study of T-cell memory formation after mild COVID-19. Deletions cut 4 bases from V and 1 base from J, with 12 bases between. From germline, CDR1 is LGHNA and CDR2 YSLEER. The CDR3 length is 15 residues. This clonotype has just a few counts. What it recognizes is unknown. Study conclusions and caveats: Pre-infection memory contained some responding clones, which suggested that cross-reactive memory had joined. The main location of contracting CD4+ clones was CM and EM, and that of contracting CD8+ clones was EMRA.

TCRdb called the 5' RACE reads again in MiXCR, with one record for every CDR3 protein. The table has 280,000 or so distinct CDR3 sequences, over 15% seen once; the top ten hold around 23%. The sample consisted of PBMCs or a T cell subset sorted from them (not recorded which). The chain combines TRBV4-3 with TRBJ2-3; tentatively, D is TRBD2 (6 bases). This receptor was obtained from a young man who had mild COVID-19 (a few samples of this study predate the infection). Cell type and time point are not known. Written as DNA, the CDR3 is TGCGCCAGCAGCCCGGGGACTCCGGGCACAGATACGCAGTATTTT. Encoded protein: CASSPGTPGTDTQYF.